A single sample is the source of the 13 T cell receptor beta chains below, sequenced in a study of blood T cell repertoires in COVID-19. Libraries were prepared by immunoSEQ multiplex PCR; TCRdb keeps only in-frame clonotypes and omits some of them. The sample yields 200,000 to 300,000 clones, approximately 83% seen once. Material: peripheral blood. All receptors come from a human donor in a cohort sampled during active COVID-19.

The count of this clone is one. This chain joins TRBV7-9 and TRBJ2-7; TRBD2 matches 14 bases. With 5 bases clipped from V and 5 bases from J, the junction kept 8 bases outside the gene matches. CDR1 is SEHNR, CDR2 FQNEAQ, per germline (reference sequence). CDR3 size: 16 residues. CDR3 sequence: CASSDRLAGGPNEQYF. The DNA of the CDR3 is TGTGCCAGCAGCGACCGACTAGCGGGAGGGCCAAACGAGCAGTACTTC.

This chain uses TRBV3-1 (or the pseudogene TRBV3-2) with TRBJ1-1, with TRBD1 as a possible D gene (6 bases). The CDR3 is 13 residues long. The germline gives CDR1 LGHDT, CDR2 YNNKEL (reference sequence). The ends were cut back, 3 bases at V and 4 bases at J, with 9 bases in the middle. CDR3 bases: TGTGCCAGCAGCCAGGTAGGGGGCACTGAAGCTTTCTTT. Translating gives CASSQVGGTEAFF.

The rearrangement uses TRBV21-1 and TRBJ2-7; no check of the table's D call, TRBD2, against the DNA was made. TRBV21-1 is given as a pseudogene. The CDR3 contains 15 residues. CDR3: CASIEDGGGSPEQYF. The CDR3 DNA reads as TGTGCCAGCATCGAAGACGGGGGGGGCTCCCCGGAGCAGTACTTC.

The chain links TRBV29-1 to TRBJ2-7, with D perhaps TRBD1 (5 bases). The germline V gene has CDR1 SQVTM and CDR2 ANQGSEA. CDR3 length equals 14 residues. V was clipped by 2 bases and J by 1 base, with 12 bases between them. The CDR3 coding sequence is TGCAGCGTTGAACTTCAGGGTCAGTCCTACGAGCAGTACTTC. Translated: CSVELQGQSYEQYF.

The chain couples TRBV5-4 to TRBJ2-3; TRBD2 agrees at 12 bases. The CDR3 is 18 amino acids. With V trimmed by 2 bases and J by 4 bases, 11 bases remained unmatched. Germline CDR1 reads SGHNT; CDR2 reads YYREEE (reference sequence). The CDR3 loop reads CASSLKGVTSGGPDTQYF. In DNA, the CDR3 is TGTGCCAGCAGCTTAAAAGGTGTGACTAGCGGGGGACCAGATACGCAGTATTTT.

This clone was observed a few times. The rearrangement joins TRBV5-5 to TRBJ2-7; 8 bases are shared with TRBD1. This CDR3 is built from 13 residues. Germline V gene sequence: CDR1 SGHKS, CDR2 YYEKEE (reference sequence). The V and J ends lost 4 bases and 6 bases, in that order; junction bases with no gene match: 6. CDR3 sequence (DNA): TGTGCCAGCAGCCTAGACAGGGGATTCGAGCAGTACTTC. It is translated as CASSLDRGFEQYF.

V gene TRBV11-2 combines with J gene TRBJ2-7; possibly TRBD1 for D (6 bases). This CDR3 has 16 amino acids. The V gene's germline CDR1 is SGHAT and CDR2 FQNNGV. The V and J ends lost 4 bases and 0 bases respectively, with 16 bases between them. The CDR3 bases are TGTGCCAGCAGCTCCCCCCGGACAGCCGTCTCCTACGAGCAGTACTTC. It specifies CASSSPRTAVSYEQYF.

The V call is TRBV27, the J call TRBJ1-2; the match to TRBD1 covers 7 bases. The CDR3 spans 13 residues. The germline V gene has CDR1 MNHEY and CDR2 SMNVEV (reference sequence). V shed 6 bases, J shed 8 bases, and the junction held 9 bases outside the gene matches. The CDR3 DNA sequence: TGTGCCAGCAGCCGGACAGGATCAGGCGGCTACACCTTC. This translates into CASSRTGSGGYTF.

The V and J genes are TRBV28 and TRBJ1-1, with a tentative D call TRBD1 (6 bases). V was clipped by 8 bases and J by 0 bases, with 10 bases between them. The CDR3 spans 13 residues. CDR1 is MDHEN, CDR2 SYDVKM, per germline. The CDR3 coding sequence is TGTGCCAGCTACAGGGTATTGAACACTGAAGCTTTCTTT. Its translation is CASYRVLNTEAFF.

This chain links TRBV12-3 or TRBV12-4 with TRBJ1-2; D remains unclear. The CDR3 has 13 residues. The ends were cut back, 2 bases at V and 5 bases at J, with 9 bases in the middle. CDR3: CASSLRERYGYTF. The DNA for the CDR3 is TGTGCCAGCAGTTTAAGGGAGAGGTATGGCTACACCTTC.

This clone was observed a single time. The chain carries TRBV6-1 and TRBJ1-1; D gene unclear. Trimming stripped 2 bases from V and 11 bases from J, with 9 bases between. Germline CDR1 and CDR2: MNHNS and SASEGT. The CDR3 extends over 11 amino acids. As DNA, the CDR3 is TGTGCCAGCAGTGAAAGCTCCCGGGCTTTCTTT. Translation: CASSESSRAFF.

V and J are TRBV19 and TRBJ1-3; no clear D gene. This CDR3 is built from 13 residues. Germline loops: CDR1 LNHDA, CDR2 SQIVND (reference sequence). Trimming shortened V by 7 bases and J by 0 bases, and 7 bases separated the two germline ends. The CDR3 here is CASMADSGNTIYF. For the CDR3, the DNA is TGTGCCAGTATGGCGGACTCTGGAAACACCATATATTTT.

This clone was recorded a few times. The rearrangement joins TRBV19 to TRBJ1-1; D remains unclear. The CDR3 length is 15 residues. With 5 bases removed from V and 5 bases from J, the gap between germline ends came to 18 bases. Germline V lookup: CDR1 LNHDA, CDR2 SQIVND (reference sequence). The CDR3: CASSGRKAVGTEAFF. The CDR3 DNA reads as TGTGCCAGTAGTGGCCGTAAGGCGGTCGGGACTGAAGCTTTCTTT. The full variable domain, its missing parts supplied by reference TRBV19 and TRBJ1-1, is DGGITQSPKYLFRKEGQNVTLSCEQNLNHDAMYWYRQDPGQGLRLIYYSQIVNDFQKGDIAEGYSVSREKKESFPLTVTSAQKNPTAFYLCASSGRKAVGTEAFFGQGTRLTVV.